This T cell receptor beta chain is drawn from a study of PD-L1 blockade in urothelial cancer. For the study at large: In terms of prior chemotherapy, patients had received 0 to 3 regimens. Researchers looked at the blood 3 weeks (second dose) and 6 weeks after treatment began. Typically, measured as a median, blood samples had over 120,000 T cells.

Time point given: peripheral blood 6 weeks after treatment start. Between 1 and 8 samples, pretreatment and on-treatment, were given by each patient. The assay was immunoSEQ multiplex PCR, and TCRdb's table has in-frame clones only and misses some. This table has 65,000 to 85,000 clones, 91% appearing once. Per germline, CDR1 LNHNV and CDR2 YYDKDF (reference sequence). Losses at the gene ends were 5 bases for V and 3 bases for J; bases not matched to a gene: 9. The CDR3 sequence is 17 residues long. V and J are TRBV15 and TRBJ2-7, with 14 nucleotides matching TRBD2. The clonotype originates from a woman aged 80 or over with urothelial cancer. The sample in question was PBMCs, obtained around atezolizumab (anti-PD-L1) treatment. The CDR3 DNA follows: TGTGCCACCAGCCGAACGAGGACTAGCGGGAGGATCTACGAGCAGTACTTC. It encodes CATSRTRTSGRIYEQYF.